The 19 T cell receptor beta chains in this list originate from one sample, sequenced in a study of blood T cell repertoires in COVID-19. Profiling relied on immunoSEQ multiplex PCR, and the TCRdb table lists in-frame clones only, not all of them. The sample yields fewer than 140,000 clones, approximately 80% seen once. The sample taken for sequencing was peripheral blood. The receptors were gathered from a woman aged 60-75 years with acute or convalescent COVID-19.

The chain combines TRBV2 with TRBJ2-1, with 7 bases aligning to TRBD2. The J segment lost 2 bases and the V segment lost 4 bases, leaving 5 bases of the junction unmatched. CDR1 and CDR2 (germline): SNHLY, FYNNEI. The length of the CDR3 is 15 residues. The CDR3 nucleotides are TGTGCCAGCAGTGGACTAGCTCCGACCTACAATGAGCAGTTCTTC. It codes for CASSGLAPTYNEQFF.

The gene calls are TRBV11-3 and TRBJ2-1, with TRBD2 matching 13 bases. V lost 5 bases to trimming and J lost 6 bases; unmatched junction nucleotides: 4. The CDR3 is 15 residues long. Looked up from germline, CDR1 is SGHNT and CDR2 is YENEEA. CDR3 in DNA: TGTGCCAGCAGCCAAACTAGCGGGGGGGGCAATGAGCAGTTCTTC. Translation gives CASSQTSGGGNEQFF.

The CDR3 region is CASKTGGLNSPLHF. Written as DNA, the CDR3 is TGTGCCAGCAAGACAGGGGGCCTAAATTCACCCCTCCACTTT. The V gene is TRBV6-5, the J gene TRBJ1-6, with 10 bases aligning to TRBD1. The CDR3 loop spans 14 amino acids. After removal of 7 bases from V and 7 bases from J, the junction contained 4 bases not matched to a gene. Germline V gives CDR1 MNHEY, CDR2 SVGAGI.

The chain has TRBV19 and TRBJ2-1; TRBD1 aligns across 7 bases. The V and J ends lost 3 bases and 4 bases, in that order; junction bases with no gene match: 9. This CDR3 has 16 residues. Per germline, CDR1 LNHDA and CDR2 SQIVND (reference sequence). The chain's CDR3 is CASSMGQGDRYNEQFF. The CDR3 DNA reads TGTGCCAGTAGTATGGGTCAGGGGGACCGTTACAATGAGCAGTTCTTC. The full variable domain, with the rest looked up from reference TRBV19 and TRBJ2-1, is DGGITQSPKYLFRKEGQNVTLSCEQNLNHDAMYWYRQDPGQGLRLIYYSQIVNDFQKGDIAEGYSVSREKKESFPLTVTSAQKNPTAFYLCASSMGQGDRYNEQFFGPGTRLTVL.

The rearrangement links TRBV19 to TRBJ1-2; a possible D gene is TRBD1 (5 bases). Germline CDR1 reads LNHDA; CDR2 reads SQIVND (reference sequence). V shed 6 bases and J shed 4 bases, with 9 bases lying between them. The CDR3 sequence is 12 residues long. The CDR3 here is CASRSDSYGYTF. In DNA form, the CDR3 reads TGTGCCAGTAGGTCAGACAGCTATGGCTACACCTTC.

The rearrangement links TRBV29-1 to TRBJ2-3, with TRBD1 as a possible D gene (6 bases). The CDR3 totals 14 residues. The V gene's germline CDR1 is SQVTM and CDR2 ANQGSEA. V gave up 7 bases and J gave up 0 bases, with 14 bases separating them. CDR3 nucleotide sequence: TGCAGCGCCCCGAGTACAGGGAGCACAGATACGCAGTATTTT. Its protein is CSAPSTGSTDTQYF.

The table lists this clone with a few counts. The chain has TRBV19 and TRBJ2-6; tentatively, D is TRBD1 (5 bases). This CDR3 spans 14 amino acids. The germline V and J ends were trimmed by 7 bases and 3 bases, with 10 bases remaining between them. Germline loops: CDR1 LNHDA, CDR2 SQIVND (reference sequence). CDR3 DNA sequence: TGTGCCAGTAAGCGCCAGGGTGGGGCCAACGTCCTGACTTTC. This encodes CASKRQGGANVLTF.

CDR3 in amino acids: CASSLVDGREEVSRQPQHF. The DNA for the CDR3 is TGTGCCAGCAGCTTAGTAGACGGCAGGGAAGAGGTGTCACGGCAGCCCCAGCATTTT. The chain couples TRBV7-9 to TRBJ1-5; perhaps TRBD1 as D (5 bases). The CDR3 length is 19 residues. Germline values: CDR1 SEHNR, CDR2 FQNEAQ (reference sequence). V shed 1 base and J shed 7 bases, with 26 bases lying between them.

A remark on this clone: Mismatch with germline at one junction end may stem from a read error. The chain is built from TRBV7-7 and TRBJ2-1, with 11 bases fitting TRBD2. The CDR3 sequence is 16 residues long. From germline, CDR1 is SSHAT and CDR2 FNYEAQ (reference sequence). CDR3 in DNA: TGTGCTAGCAGCTTAGCTCTAGCGGGAGGCTACAATGAGCAGTTCTTC. Translated, it gives CASSLALAGGYNEQFF.

This chain uses TRBV5-1 with TRBJ2-7; tentatively, D is TRBD1 (6 bases). Germline CDR1 is SGHRS and CDR2 is YFSETQ. The CDR3 runs 13 residues. V was trimmed by 4 bases and J by 3 bases, leaving 11 bases between them. CDR3 protein: CASSPGTFYEQYF. The CDR3 DNA reads as TGCGCCAGCAGCCCAGGGACATTCTACGAGCAGTACTTC.

The V call is TRBV7-9, the J call TRBJ1-1; 8 bases agree with TRBD1. The ends lost 5 bases at V and 4 bases at J; junction bases unmatched: 9. The CDR3 length is 15 residues. The germline CDR1 and CDR2 sequences are SEHNR and FQNEAQ (reference sequence). The CDR3 sequence is CASSRLDRATTEAFF. The CDR3 DNA follows: TGTGCCAGCAGCAGGCTGGACAGGGCGACCACTGAAGCTTTCTTT.

This chain connects TRBV7-9 to TRBJ2-5; D perhaps matches TRBD1 (6 bases). This CDR3 has 13 amino acids. Germline loops: CDR1 SEHNR, CDR2 FQNEAQ (reference sequence). Between the trimmed V and J ends, which lost 5 bases and 2 bases, there was a span of 9 bases. In nucleotides, the CDR3 is TGTGCCAGCAGCCCTGGGACACAAGAGACCCAGTACTTC. Amino acids: CASSPGTQETQYF.

The CDR3 DNA sequence: TGTGCCAGCAACCCGAGACTAGCGCCGGGGACCGGGGAGCTGTTTTTT. Protein product: CASNPRLAPGTGELFF. The chain combines TRBV7-9 with TRBJ2-2, with TRBD2 identical over 8 bases. The germline V gene has CDR1 SEHNR and CDR2 FQNEAQ (reference sequence). The CDR3 is 16 amino acids. V was pared by 7 bases and J by 5 bases, with 12 bases of the junction left unmatched.

The chain couples TRBV27 to TRBJ2-7; tentative D call: TRBD1 (5 bases). The germline CDR1 and CDR2 sequences are MNHEY and SMNVEV (reference sequence). The CDR3 consists of 20 residues. The germline V and J ends were trimmed by 5 bases and 1 base, with 30 bases remaining between them. CDR3 residues: CASSPLPGQGLNERSYEQYF. In DNA, the CDR3 is TGTGCCAGCAGTCCACTTCCTGGGCAGGGTCTAAATGAAAGGTCCTACGAGCAGTACTTC.

The chain links TRBV6-1 to TRBJ2-1; possible D gene TRBD1, 6 bases. The CDR3 is 16 residues long. V was pared by 4 bases and J by 8 bases, with 21 bases between. Germline CDR1 is MNHNS and CDR2 is SASEGT. The CDR3: CASSAPRQASMDEQFF. Written as DNA, the CDR3 is TGTGCCAGCAGTGCCCCGAGACAGGCCAGCATGGATGAGCAGTTCTTC.

The chain combines TRBV4-1 with TRBJ1-5; TRBD1 agrees at 7 bases. The trim removed 0 bases at V and 5 bases at J, leaving 4 bases unmatched. From germline, CDR1 is MGHRA and CDR2 YSYEKL. This CDR3 comprises 15 residues. The DNA for the CDR3 is TGCGCCAGCAGCCAAGATGGGACAGCGGATCAGCCCCAGCATTTT. Amino acid sequence: CASSQDGTADQPQHF.

CDR3 in DNA: TGTGCTAGTGCTGGGGGCGGTAGCACAGATACGCAGTATTTT. Translation gives CASAGGGSTDTQYF. The chain has TRBV12-5 and TRBJ2-3; D possibly corresponds to TRBD1 (6 bases). The V gene's germline CDR1 is LGHNT and CDR2 FRNRAP. Trimming took off 7 bases at V and 0 bases at J, with 11 bases between the two ends. The CDR3 runs 14 residues.

V gene TRBV2 combines with J gene TRBJ2-1; D is uncertain. The V end was cut by 3 bases, the J end by 10 bases, with 7 bases between. Per germline, CDR1 SNHLY and CDR2 FYNNEI. The CDR3 runs to 11 residues. In nucleotides, the CDR3 is TGTGCCAGCAGTGAGGGCTACGAGCAGTTCTTC. Its protein is CASSEGYEQFF.

The V and J genes are TRBV6-5 and TRBJ1-1; D unresolved. CDR3 length equals 14 residues. Germline lookup yields CDR1 MNHEY and CDR2 SVGAGI. V gave up 0 bases and J gave up 7 bases, with 12 bases separating them. CDR3 amino acids: CASSYSNVASEAFF. The CDR3 coding sequence is TGTGCCAGCAGTTACTCGAACGTTGCCAGTGAAGCTTTCTTT.